The T cell receptor beta chain under discussion was sequenced for a study of OX40 agonist ivuxolimab in advanced cancers. The germline V gene has CDR1 SGDLS and CDR2 YYNGEE. The CDR3 sequence is 16 residues long. V was clipped by 0 bases and J by 4 bases; unmatched bases: 7. Assay: immunoSEQ multiplex PCR; the TCRdb copy retains only in-frame clones and omits some. The sample includes 99,000 or so clones, 75% to 95% of them seen just once. The chain uses TRBV9 and TRBJ1-3, with TRBD1 matching over 7 bases. The clonotype comes from an adult with an advanced solid tumor such as melanoma, head and neck, liver or kidney cancer. This specimen consisted of CD4+ or CD8+ T cells sorted from blood, obtained in a trial of the OX40 agonist ivuxolimab. The CDR3 DNA reads TGTGCCAGCAGCGTAGCACCGGGACAGCACGGAAACACCATATATTTT. It encodes CASSVAPGQHGNTIYF. Based on the CDR3 plus reference TRBV9 and TRBJ1-3, the full variable domain is DSGVTQTPKHLITATGQRVTLRCSPRSGDLSVYWYQQSLDQGLQFLIQYYNGEERAKGNILERFSAQQFPDLHSELNLSSLELGDSALYFCASSVAPGQHGNTIYFGEGSWLTVV.